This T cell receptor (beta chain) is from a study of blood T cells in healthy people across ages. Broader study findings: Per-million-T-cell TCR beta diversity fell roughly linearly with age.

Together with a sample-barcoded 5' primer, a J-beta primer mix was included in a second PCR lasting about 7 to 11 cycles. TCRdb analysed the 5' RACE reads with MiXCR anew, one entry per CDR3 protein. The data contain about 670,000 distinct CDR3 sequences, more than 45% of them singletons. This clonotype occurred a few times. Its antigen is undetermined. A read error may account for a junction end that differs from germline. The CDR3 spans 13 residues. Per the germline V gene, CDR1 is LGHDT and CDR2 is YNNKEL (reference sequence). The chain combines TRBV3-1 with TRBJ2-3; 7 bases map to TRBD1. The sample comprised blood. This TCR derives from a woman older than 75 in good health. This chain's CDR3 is CTSSPLHRGTQYF. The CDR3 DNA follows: TGTACCAGCAGCCCCCTTCACAGGGGTACGCAGTATTTT.